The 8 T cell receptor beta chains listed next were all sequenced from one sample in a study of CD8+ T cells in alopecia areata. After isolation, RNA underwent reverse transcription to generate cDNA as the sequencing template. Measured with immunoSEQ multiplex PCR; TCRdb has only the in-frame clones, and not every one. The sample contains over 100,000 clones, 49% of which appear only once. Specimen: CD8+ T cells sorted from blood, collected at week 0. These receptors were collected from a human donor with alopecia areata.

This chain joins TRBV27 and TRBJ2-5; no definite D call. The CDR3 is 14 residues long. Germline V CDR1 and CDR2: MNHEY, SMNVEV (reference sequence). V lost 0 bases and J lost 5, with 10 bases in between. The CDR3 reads CASSLSMAQETQYF. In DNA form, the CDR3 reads TGTGCCAGCAGTTTATCGATGGCCCAGGAGACCCAGTACTTC.

CDR3 bases: TGTGCCAGCAGCCAGGACTTGTACGAGCAGTACTTC. Its protein is CASSQDLYEQYF. The chain combines TRBV2 with TRBJ2-7; D may be TRBD2 (5 bases). V lost 6 bases and J 4 bases, leaving 10 bases between the germline ends. The CDR3 is made up of 12 amino acids. Germline V lookup: CDR1 SNHLY, CDR2 FYNNEI.

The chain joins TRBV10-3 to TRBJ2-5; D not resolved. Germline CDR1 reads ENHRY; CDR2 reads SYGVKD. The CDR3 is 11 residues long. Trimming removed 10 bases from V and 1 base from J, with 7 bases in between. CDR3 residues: CATRSQETQYF. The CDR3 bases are TGTGCCACACGTTCCCAAGAGACCCAGTACTTC.

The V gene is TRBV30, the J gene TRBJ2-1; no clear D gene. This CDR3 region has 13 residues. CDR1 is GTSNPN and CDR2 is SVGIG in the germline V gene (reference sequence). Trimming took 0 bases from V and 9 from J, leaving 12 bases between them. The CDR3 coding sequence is TGTGCCTGGAGTGTACTGATGGAGTCTGAGCAGTTCTTC. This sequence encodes CAWSVLMESEQFF.

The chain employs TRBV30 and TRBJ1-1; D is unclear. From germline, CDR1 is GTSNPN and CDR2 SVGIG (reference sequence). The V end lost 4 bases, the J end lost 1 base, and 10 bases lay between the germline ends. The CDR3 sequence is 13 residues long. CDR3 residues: CAWTATENTEAFF. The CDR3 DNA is TGTGCCTGGACCGCCACAGAGAACACTGAAGCTTTCTTT.

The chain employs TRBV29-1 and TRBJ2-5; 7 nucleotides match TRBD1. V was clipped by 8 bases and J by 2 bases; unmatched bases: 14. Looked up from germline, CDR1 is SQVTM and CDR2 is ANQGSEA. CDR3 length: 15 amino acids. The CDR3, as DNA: TGCAGCTTTCGACAGGGTGAGGCCCCTCAAGAGACCCAGTACTTC. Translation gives CSFRQGEAPQETQYF.

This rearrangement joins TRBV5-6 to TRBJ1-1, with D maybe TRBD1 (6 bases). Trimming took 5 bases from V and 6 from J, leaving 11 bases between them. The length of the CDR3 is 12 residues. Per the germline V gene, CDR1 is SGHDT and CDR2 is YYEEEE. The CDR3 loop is CASSPGVAEAFF. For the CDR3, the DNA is TGTGCCAGCAGTCCAGGGGTTGCTGAAGCTTTCTTT.

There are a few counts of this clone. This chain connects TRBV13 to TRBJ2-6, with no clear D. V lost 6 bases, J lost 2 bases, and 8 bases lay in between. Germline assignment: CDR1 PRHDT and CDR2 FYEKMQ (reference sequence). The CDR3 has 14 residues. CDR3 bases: TGTGCCAGCAGAGGGTGGACTGGGGCCAACGTCCTGACTTTC. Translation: CASRGWTGANVLTF.